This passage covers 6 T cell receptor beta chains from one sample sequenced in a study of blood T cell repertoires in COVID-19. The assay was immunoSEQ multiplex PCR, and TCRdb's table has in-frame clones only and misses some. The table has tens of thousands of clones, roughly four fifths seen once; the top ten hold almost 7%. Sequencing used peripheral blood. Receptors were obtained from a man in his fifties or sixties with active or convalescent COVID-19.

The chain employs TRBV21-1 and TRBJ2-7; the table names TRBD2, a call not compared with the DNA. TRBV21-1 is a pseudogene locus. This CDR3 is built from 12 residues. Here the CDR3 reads CASVLRYYEQYV. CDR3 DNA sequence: TGTGCCAGCGTCCTAAGATACTACGAGCAGTACGTC.

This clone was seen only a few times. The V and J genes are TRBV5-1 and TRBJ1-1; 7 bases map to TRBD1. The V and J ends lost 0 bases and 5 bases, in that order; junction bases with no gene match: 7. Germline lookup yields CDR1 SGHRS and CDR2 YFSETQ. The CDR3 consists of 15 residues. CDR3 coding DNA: TGCGCCAGCAGCTTGGGCGCAGGGGGGAGGACTGAAGCTTTCTTT. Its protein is CASSLGAGGRTEAFF.

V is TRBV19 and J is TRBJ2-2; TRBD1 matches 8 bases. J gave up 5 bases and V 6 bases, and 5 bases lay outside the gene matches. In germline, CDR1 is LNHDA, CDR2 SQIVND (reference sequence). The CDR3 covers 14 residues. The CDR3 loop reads CASSDRGRTGELFF. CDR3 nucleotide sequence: TGTGCCAGTAGCGACAGGGGCAGGACCGGGGAGCTGTTTTTT.

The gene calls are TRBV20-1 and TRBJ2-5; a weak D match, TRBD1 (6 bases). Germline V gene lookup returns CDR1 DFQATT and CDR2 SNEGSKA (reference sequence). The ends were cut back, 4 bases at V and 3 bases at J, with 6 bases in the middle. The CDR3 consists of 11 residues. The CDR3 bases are TGCAGTGCTAACAGGGAAGAGACCCAGTACTTC. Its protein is CSANREETQYF.

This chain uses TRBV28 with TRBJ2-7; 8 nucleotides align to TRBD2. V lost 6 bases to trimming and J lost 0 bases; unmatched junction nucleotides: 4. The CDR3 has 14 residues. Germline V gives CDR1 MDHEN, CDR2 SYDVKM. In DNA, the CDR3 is TGTGCCAGCAGGTCGGGGGGGGGCTCCTACGAGCAGTACTTC. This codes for CASRSGGGSYEQYF.

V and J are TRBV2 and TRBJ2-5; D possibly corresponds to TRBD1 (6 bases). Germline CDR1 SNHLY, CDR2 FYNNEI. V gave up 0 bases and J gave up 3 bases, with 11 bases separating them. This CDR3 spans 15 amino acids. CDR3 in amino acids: CASSEATGFKETQYF. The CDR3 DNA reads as TGTGCCAGCAGTGAAGCGACAGGATTCAAAGAGACCCAGTACTTC.